These T cell receptor beta chains were read from a single sample in a study of technical replicates of blood from a few donors. Generated by immunoSEQ multiplex PCR, the TCRdb table keeps only in-frame clones and is missing some. Here the sample spans roughly 6,900 clones, about 95% being singletons. What was sequenced was PBMCs. The receptors were gathered from a human donor in good health. Each CDR3 is given with its conserved first and last residue. D genes are given only for firm matches. The size field is filled for only some rows; it gives once, few, many or a size class.

d_call: TRBD1; v_call: TRBV28; clone_size: -; j_call: TRBJ1-3; cdr3_aa: CASSTQGRSGNTIYF; cdr3_nt: TGTGCCAGCAGTACACAGGGGCGCTCTGGAAACACCATATATTTT
d_call: TRBD2; v_call: TRBV2; clone_size: -; j_call: TRBJ2-5; cdr3_aa: CASSEGGALAVQETQYF; cdr3_nt: TGTGCCAGCAGTGAAGGTGGGGCACTAGCGGTGCAAGAGACCCAGTACTTC
d_call: -; v_call: TRBV12-1; clone_size: -; j_call: TRBJ2-7; cdr3_aa: CASNTLSDRAYEQYF; cdr3_nt: TGTGCCAGCAACACCTTGTCGGACAGGGCCTACGAGCAGTACTTC
d_call: -; v_call: TRBV5-1; clone_size: -; j_call: TRBJ2-7; cdr3_aa: CASSLASPGSYEQYF; cdr3_nt: TGCGCCAGCAGCTTGGCGAGTCCGGGGTCCTACGAGCAGTACTTC
d_call: -; v_call: TRBV6-6; clone_size: -; j_call: TRBJ1-4; cdr3_aa: CASRQGHEKLFF; cdr3_nt: TGTGCCAGCAGACAGGGTCATGAAAAACTGTTTTTT
d_call: TRBD1; v_call: TRBV27; clone_size: -; j_call: TRBJ2-7; cdr3_aa: CASSLGQTYEQYF; cdr3_nt: TGTGCCAGCAGTTTGGGACAGACCTACGAGCAGTACTTC
d_call: TRBD1; v_call: TRBV28; clone_size: -; j_call: TRBJ1-1; cdr3_aa: CASSQGGLGMNTEAFF; cdr3_nt: TGTGCCAGCAGTCAAGGGGGCTTGGGTATGAACACTGAAGCTTTCTTT
d_call: TRBD1; v_call: TRBV5-1; clone_size: -; j_call: TRBJ1-2; cdr3_aa: CASSFGQGGGYTF; cdr3_nt: TGCGCCAGCAGCTTCGGACAGGGGGGTGGCTACACCTTC
d_call: -; v_call: TRBV19; clone_size: -; j_call: TRBJ1-4; cdr3_aa: CASSRPDRLHTTNEKLFF; cdr3_nt: TGTGCCAGTAGTCGACCCGACAGATTACACACAACTAATGAAAAACTGTTTTTT
d_call: TRBD2; v_call: TRBV10-1; clone_size: -; j_call: TRBJ2-1; cdr3_aa: CASSPGTSGRNEQFF; cdr3_nt: TGCGCCAGCAGTCCCGGGACTAGCGGGAGAAATGAGCAGTTCTTC
d_call: -; v_call: TRBV30; clone_size: -; j_call: TRBJ2-3; cdr3_aa: CASSDTYTDTQYF; cdr3_nt: TGTGCCTCCTCAGACACCTACACAGATACGCAGTATTTT
d_call: TRBD1; v_call: TRBV27; clone_size: -; j_call: TRBJ1-2; cdr3_aa: CASSLWGTGGGYGYTF; cdr3_nt: TGTGCCAGCAGTTTATGGGGCACAGGGGGTGGCTATGGCTACACCTTC
d_call: TRBD2; v_call: TRBV5-6; clone_size: -; j_call: TRBJ2-7; cdr3_aa: CASSPGTSEQYF; cdr3_nt: TGTGCCAGCAGCCCCGGGACTAGTGAGCAGTACTTC
d_call: -; v_call: TRBV27; clone_size: once; j_call: TRBJ2-5; cdr3_aa: CASSLFRGSETQYF; cdr3_nt: TGTGCCAGCAGTTTATTTCGGGGTTCAGAGACCCAGTACTTC
d_call: -; v_call: TRBV2; clone_size: -; j_call: TRBJ2-6; cdr3_aa: CASSAVGVSGANVLTF; cdr3_nt: TGTGCCAGCAGTGCCGTCGGTGTCTCTGGGGCCAACGTCCTGACTTTC
d_call: -; v_call: TRBV5-1; clone_size: -; j_call: TRBJ2-7; cdr3_aa: CASSLGSGVYLNEQYF; cdr3_nt: TGCGCCAGCAGCTTGGGGTCGGGGGTTTATCTTAACGAGCAGTACTTC
d_call: -; v_call: TRBV10-2; clone_size: -; j_call: TRBJ2-2; cdr3_aa: CASSGGSANTGELFF; cdr3_nt: TGCGCCAGCAGTGGAGGTAGCGCGAACACCGGGGAGCTGTTTTTT
d_call: TRBD1; v_call: TRBV18; clone_size: -; j_call: TRBJ2-7; cdr3_aa: CASSSGTGGIYEQYF; cdr3_nt: TGTGCCAGCTCTTCCGGGACAGGGGGCATTTATGAGCAGTACTTC
d_call: TRBD2; v_call: TRBV5-1; clone_size: -; j_call: TRBJ2-5; cdr3_aa: CASSFGREGETQYF; cdr3_nt: TGCGCCAGCAGCTTTGGGCGGGAGGGCGAGACCCAGTACTTC
d_call: -; v_call: TRBV7-8; clone_size: -; j_call: TRBJ2-1; cdr3_aa: CASSFFTGISYNEQFF; cdr3_nt: TGTGCCAGCAGCTTTTTTACAGGAATTTCCTACAATGAGCAGTTCTTC
d_call: -; v_call: TRBV30; clone_size: -; j_call: TRBJ1-2; cdr3_aa: CAWSASYGYTF; cdr3_nt: TGTGCCTGGAGTGCGAGCTATGGCTACACCTTC
d_call: TRBD2; v_call: TRBV6-5; clone_size: -; j_call: TRBJ2-2; cdr3_aa: CASRTSGSAAGELFF; cdr3_nt: TGTGCCAGTCGGACTAGCGGGAGCGCCGCCGGGGAGCTGTTTTTT
d_call: -; v_call: TRBV29-1; clone_size: -; j_call: TRBJ2-2; cdr3_aa: CSVVIRNTGELFF; cdr3_nt: TGCAGCGTTGTTATCAGAAACACCGGGGAGCTGTTTTTT
d_call: -; v_call: TRBV6-1; clone_size: -; j_call: TRBJ1-2; cdr3_aa: CASSDTNYGYTF; cdr3_nt: TGTGCCAGCAGTGACACTAACTATGGCTACACCTTC
d_call: TRBD1; v_call: TRBV19; clone_size: -; j_call: TRBJ2-7; cdr3_aa: CASPSSRGKAYEQYF; cdr3_nt: TGTGCCAGTCCCTCTTCCAGGGGGAAGGCCTACGAGCAGTACTTC
d_call: -; v_call: TRBV10-1; clone_size: -; j_call: TRBJ2-7; cdr3_aa: CASSEGTGTEQYF; cdr3_nt: TGCGCCAGCAGTGAGGGAACAGGGACCGAGCAGTACTTC
d_call: -; v_call: TRBV7-9; clone_size: -; j_call: TRBJ2-1; cdr3_aa: CASSLLPRNEQFF; cdr3_nt: TGTGCCAGCAGCTTACTTCCACGGAATGAGCAGTTCTTC
d_call: TRBD1; v_call: TRBV7-8; clone_size: once; j_call: TRBJ1-1; cdr3_aa: CASSPGQGWTEAFF; cdr3_nt: TGTGCCAGCAGCCCAGGACAGGGCTGGACTGAAGCTTTCTTT
d_call: -; v_call: TRBV28; clone_size: -; j_call: TRBJ2-3; cdr3_aa: CASSLTTDTQYF; cdr3_nt: TGTGCCAGCAGCCTAACTACAGATACGCAGTATTTT
d_call: TRBD1; v_call: TRBV10-1; clone_size: -; j_call: TRBJ1-4; cdr3_aa: CASSATGNEKLFF; cdr3_nt: TGCGCCAGCAGCGCGACAGGGAATGAAAAACTGTTTTTT
d_call: -; v_call: TRBV4-2; clone_size: -; j_call: TRBJ1-3; cdr3_aa: CASSQLPAGLGSGNTIYF; cdr3_nt: TGTGCCAGCAGCCAGTTACCAGCGGGACTAGGTTCTGGAAACACCATATATTTT
d_call: -; v_call: TRBV5-1; clone_size: -; j_call: TRBJ1-5; cdr3_aa: CASSPEGVGQPQHF; cdr3_nt: TGCGCCAGCAGCCCCGAAGGGGTAGGGCAGCCCCAGCATTTT
d_call: TRBD1; v_call: TRBV6-1; clone_size: -; j_call: TRBJ2-7; cdr3_aa: CASSGTGFPYEQYF; cdr3_nt: TGTGCCAGCAGTGGGACAGGGTTTCCCTACGAGCAGTACTTC
d_call: -; v_call: TRBV4-2; clone_size: -; j_call: TRBJ1-1; cdr3_aa: CASSQVRGTEAFF; cdr3_nt: TGTGCCAGCAGCCAAGTAAGGGGAACTGAAGCTTTCTTT
d_call: -; v_call: TRBV18; clone_size: -; j_call: TRBJ2-5; cdr3_aa: CASSPEETQYF; cdr3_nt: TGTGCCAGCTCACCCGAAGAGACCCAGTACTTC
d_call: -; v_call: TRBV5-6; clone_size: -; j_call: TRBJ2-5; cdr3_aa: CASSLGTPETQYF; cdr3_nt: TGTGCCAGCAGCTTGGGAACACCAGAGACCCAGTACTTC
d_call: TRBD1; v_call: TRBV4-1; clone_size: -; j_call: TRBJ1-4; cdr3_aa: CASSPSTGALGQLFF; cdr3_nt: TGCGCCAGCAGCCCTTCGACAGGGGCCTTGGGTCAACTGTTTTTT